The rows below give T cell receptor beta chains drawn from one sample of a study of early T cells in non-severe SARS-CoV-2 infection. Each CDR3 protein is one row after TCRdb ran MiXCR on the 5' RACE reads. The sample has about 60,000 distinct CDR3 sequences; around 20% are singletons. The source was whole blood, collected at baseline. These receptors were obtained from an adult who was a healthcare worker with PCR-confirmed SARS-CoV-2 infection or an uninfected control (not recorded which). Both conserved end residues are trimmed from each CDR3. Expanded clones get a size class; other rows say once, few or many, or leave the size out.

V gene	J gene	clone size	CDR3 protein
TRBV6-6	TRBJ2-3	few	ASLGAGGPFTDTQY
TRBV7-2	TRBJ1-6	few	ASSSPLGPLSSYNSPLH
TRBV12-3/TRBV12-4	TRBJ2-4	many	ASRPGQAIAKNIQY
TRBV2	TRBJ1-1	.	ASLDGNTEAF
TRBV7-2	TRBJ1-4	.	ASSPQGRGGEKLF
TRBV20-1	TRBJ1-2	many	SATSNYGYT
TRBV12-5	TRBJ1-3	few	ASGLGLSGNTIY
TRBV9	TRBJ2-7	few	ASSVGTASVEQY
TRBV7-9	TRBJ1-1	many	ASSRTWVEAF
TRBV10-3	TRBJ2-3	few	AISETQYTDTQY
TRBV7-9	TRBJ1-1	.	AGEGARGTEAF
TRBV7-9	TRBJ2-7	.	ASSLDRMEEQY
TRBV7-3	TRBJ2-3	few	ASSLLGGDTQY
TRBV7-8	TRBJ1-2	many	ASSSIGQLYGYT
TRBV9	TRBJ2-3	.	ASSEEGGPSTDTQY
TRBV30	TRBJ1-4	few	AWSGGKLF
TRBV20-1	TRBJ1-1	many	SAREAGQFGTEAF
TRBV2	TRBJ2-1	.	AGGPSSYNEQF
TRBV7-6	TRBJ2-2	few	ASSLAGGPNTGELF
TRBV12-3/TRBV12-4	TRBJ1-2	few	ASSLRQGAQYGYT
TRBV11-2	TRBJ2-1	few	ASSLKVGLAGNEQF
TRBV5-6	TRBJ2-3	.	ARSFGPDTQY
TRBV7-3	TRBJ2-2	few	ASSPRGFAGELF
TRBV2	TRBJ2-3	.	ASPTGWETDTQY
TRBV18	TRBJ2-1	few	ASSPQGSGEQF
TRBV7-6	TRBJ2-2	.	ASSGPGQRNTGELF
TRBV20-1	TRBJ2-5	.	SAGTSGVLQETQY
TRBV29-1	TRBJ1-3	few	SASNLGYGNTIY
TRBV4-1	TRBJ1-5	few	ASSQAPRGDQPQH
TRBV4-2	TRBJ2-7	.	ASSRRGQIYEQY
TRBV12-3/TRBV12-4	TRBJ2-7	once	ASSEGSYEQY
TRBV7-2	TRBJ1-5	few	ASSLSDGANQPQH
TRBV2	TRBJ2-7	.	ASSAGIFYEQY
TRBV7-8	TRBJ2-3	.	ASSLNLDRSTDTQY
TRBV3-1	TRBJ1-1	few	ASSQLQGDTEAF
TRBV6-6	TRBJ2-7	once	ASGGASEQY
TRBV9	TRBJ1-3	.	ASSPSGGTTGNTIY
TRBV3-1	TRBJ2-3	.	ASSGSQALTQY
TRBV3-1	TRBJ2-7	few	ASSQGTSGSYEQY
TRBV12-3/TRBV12-4	TRBJ1-1	medium-sized	ASSRPGQGWAEAF
TRBV30	TRBJ1-2	.	AKGAAYGYT
TRBV7-3	TRBJ2-1	.	ASSLPGNSNEQF
TRBV12-2	TRBJ1-5	.	ASRQMGHTSNQPQH
TRBV5-1	TRBJ2-2	few	ASSYGVTNTGELF
TRBV12-3/TRBV12-4	TRBJ1-2	few	ASSFQTGANYGYT
TRBV5-1	TRBJ1-3	few	ASSLEESGNTIY
TRBV5-8	TRBJ2-2	few	ASTPRTSGGTGELF
TRBV5-1	TRBJ1-6	.	ASSLGAFYSPLH
TRBV29-1	TRBJ1-1	.	SVGDRGDTEAF
TRBV10-3	TRBJ2-7	.	AVRGNLYEQY
TRBV29-1	TRBJ2-1	.	SGRGRNEQF
TRBV5-4	TRBJ2-3	.	ASSLGPPGGGTDTQY
TRBV7-8	TRBJ2-2	few	AINSGNQNTGELF
TRBV5-4	TRBJ2-7	few	ASSLSGGDYEQY
TRBV29-1	TRBJ1-5	.	SVAVGGNNQPQH
TRBV27	TRBJ2-3	.	ASSFYLAGGTDTQY
TRBV27	TRBJ2-7	few	ASSPGLRREEQY
TRBV7-6	TRBJ2-3	.	ASSLGTSGGAQDTQY